The 21 T cell receptor beta chains below all came from one sample that was sequenced in a study of blood T cell repertoires in COVID-19. Clones were read by immunoSEQ multiplex PCR, and TCRdb kept only the in-frame ones, dropping some. The data hold 100,000 to 150,000 clones, with 86% observed a single time. What was sequenced was peripheral blood. The receptors here all came from a human donor in a cohort sampled during active COVID-19.

The rearrangement links TRBV7-2 to TRBJ2-2; TRBD2 matches at 7 bases. CDR3 length: 16 residues. Germline V gives CDR1 SGHTA, CDR2 FQGNSA. The J segment lost 2 bases and the V segment lost 4 bases, leaving 7 bases of the junction unmatched. CDR3 sequence (DNA): TGTGCCAGCAGCTCAAGATCTAGCGGAAACACCGGGGAGCTGTTTTTT. Translation: CASSSRSSGNTGELFF.

The chain employs TRBV11-2 and TRBJ2-1; 9 nucleotides align to TRBD2. The trim removed 0 bases at V and 8 bases at J, leaving 8 bases unmatched. This CDR3 is built from 16 residues. The germline CDR1 and CDR2 sequences are SGHAT and FQNNGV. CDR3 sequence: CASSLDRTSVGYEQFF. The CDR3 coding sequence is TGTGCCAGCAGCTTAGATAGGACTAGCGTAGGCTATGAGCAGTTCTTC.

The J gene is TRBJ2-1, the V gene TRBV7-2, with TRBD2 matching over 10 bases. The CDR3 covers 15 residues. J was trimmed by 9 bases and V by 2 bases; bases with no gene match: 7. CDR1 is SGHTA, CDR2 FQGNSA, per germline. CDR3: CASSLLASGRGEQFF. CDR3 in DNA: TGTGCCAGCAGCTTATTAGCTAGCGGGAGAGGTGAGCAGTTCTTC.

The CDR3 nucleotides are TGTGCCAGCAGTTACCCTCCAGCGGGAGCAGATACGCAGTATTTT. Amino acids: CASSYPPAGADTQYF. The rearrangement links TRBV6-2 or TRBV6-3 to TRBJ2-3; 8 nucleotides line up with TRBD2. Germline CDR1 reads MNHEY; CDR2 reads SVGEGT. The V segment lost 2 bases and the J segment 4 bases; nucleotides outside the gene matches: 5. The CDR3 contains 15 residues.

The chain couples TRBV19 to TRBJ2-1; TRBD2 matches at 9 bases. V shed 7 bases, J shed 6 bases, and the junction held 7 bases outside the gene matches. Germline V gene data show CDR1 as LNHDA and CDR2 as SQIVND (reference sequence). This CDR3 has 14 residues. The CDR3 DNA is TGTGCCAGTACATGGCTAGCGGGGACCAATGAGCAGTTCTTC. The encoded protein is CASTWLAGTNEQFF.

The chain uses TRBV25-1 and TRBJ1-2, with 7 bases identical to TRBD1. V was clipped by 1 base and J by 0 bases; unmatched bases: 2. The CDR3 contains 15 residues. CDR1 and CDR2 from the germline V gene are MGHDK and SYGVNS. The CDR3 region is CASSELGTANYGYTF. The CDR3 DNA is TGTGCCAGCAGTGAATTGGGGACAGCTAACTATGGCTACACCTTC.

The genes are TRBV12-5 and TRBJ2-7; D ambiguous. Germline lookup yields CDR1 LGHNT and CDR2 FRNRAP. Trimming took 1 base from V and 4 from J, leaving 8 bases between them. This CDR3 spans 13 amino acids. CDR3 coding DNA: TGTGCTAGTGGTTTGGGAGGCTCGTACGAGCAGTACTTC. Translation gives CASGLGGSYEQYF.

The chain recombines TRBV4-1 with TRBJ2-2; tentatively, D is TRBD1 (6 bases). Looked up from germline, CDR1 is MGHRA and CDR2 is YSYEKL. This CDR3 has 14 amino acids. V was pared by 1 base and J by 6 bases, with 9 bases between. CDR3 DNA: TGCGCCAGCAGCCAAGGAGAGGGGGCCGGGGAGCTGTTTTTT. This gives the protein CASSQGEGAGELFF.

The chain combines TRBV7-6 with TRBJ2-2, with D possibly being TRBD2 (6 bases). Germline V gene lookup returns CDR1 SGHVS and CDR2 FNYEAQ. The CDR3 extends over 16 amino acids. V was clipped by 1 base and J by 4 bases, with 13 bases between them. DNA of the CDR3: TGTGCCAGCAGCTTAGACCTCGGGAGAATCACCGGGGAGCTGTTTTTT. Translation: CASSLDLGRITGELFF.

The J gene is TRBJ1-3, the V gene TRBV11-1; D not resolved. This CDR3 contains 15 residues. Germline assignment: CDR1 SGHAT and CDR2 FQDESV (reference sequence). V was clipped by 3 bases and J by 4 bases, with 13 bases between them. This chain's CDR3 is CASSLIGGHGNTIYF. CDR3 nucleotides: TGTGCCAGCAGCTTGATTGGAGGGCACGGAAACACCATATATTTT. The full variable domain, rest sourced from reference TRBV11-1 and TRBJ1-3, is EAEVAQSPRYKITEKSQAVAFWCDPISGHATLYWYRQILGQGPELLVQFQDESVVDDSQLPKDRFSAERLKGVDSTLKIQPAELGDSAMYLCASSLIGGHGNTIYFGEGSWLTVV.

The rearrangement links TRBV19 to TRBJ1-1; perhaps TRBD1 as D (6 bases). The CDR3 has 14 residues. The ends were cut back, 4 bases at V and 4 bases at J, with 13 bases in the middle. In germline, CDR1 is LNHDA, CDR2 SQIVND (reference sequence). The CDR3 is CASSTRTGFTEAFF. The CDR3 DNA is TGTGCCAGTAGTACACGCACAGGGTTCACTGAAGCTTTCTTT. Complete variable domain (other parts from reference TRBV19 and TRBJ1-1): DGGITQSPKYLFRKEGQNVTLSCEQNLNHDAMYWYRQDPGQGLRLIYYSQIVNDFQKGDIAEGYSVSREKKESFPLTVTSAQKNPTAFYLCASSTRTGFTEAFFGQGTRLTVV.

The chain uses TRBV28 and TRBJ1-5, with TRBD1 as a possible D gene (5 bases). The CDR3 runs 15 residues. The germline V gene encodes CDR1 MDHEN and CDR2 SYDVKM. V lost 3 bases, J lost 5 bases, and 14 bases lay in between. In DNA form, the CDR3 reads TGTGCCAGCAGTTTGGTGGGGCCTGGGGATCAGCCCCAGCATTTT. Amino acids: CASSLVGPGDQPQHF.

This sequence joins TRBV7-2 and TRBJ2-5; D may be TRBD2 (5 bases). The length of the CDR3 is 15 residues. V dropped 2 bases and J dropped 5 bases, with 15 bases sitting between them. Germline CDR1 reads SGHTA; CDR2 reads FQGNSA. This CDR3 reads CASSLYLRDLETQYF. DNA of the CDR3: TGTGCCAGCAGCTTATATCTGAGGGATCTGGAGACCCAGTACTTC.

The CDR3 here is CASSLDDRTSSYEQYF. For the CDR3, the DNA is TGTGCCAGCAGCCTTGACGACAGGACTAGCTCCTACGAGCAGTACTTC. V usage is TRBV7-8 and J usage is TRBJ2-7, with a tentative D call TRBD2 (7 bases). V was clipped by 5 bases and J by 0 bases, with 17 bases between them. CDR3 length: 16 amino acids. Per the germline V gene, CDR1 is SGHVS and CDR2 is FQNEAQ.

This clone came up once. The chain employs TRBV7-2 and TRBJ2-1; no clear D. V was cut by 3 bases and J by 7 bases, with 10 bases left in between. CDR1 is SGHTA, CDR2 FQGNSA, per germline. This CDR3 region has 13 residues. The DNA of the CDR3 is TGTGCCAGCAGCTTGCCCGGAGTGAATGAGCAGTTCTTC. It specifies CASSLPGVNEQFF.

This clone was observed a few times. The gene calls are TRBV7-8 and TRBJ1-5; D may be TRBD1 (6 bases). V dropped 5 bases and J dropped 3 bases, with 17 bases sitting between them. Germline CDR1 reads SGHVS; CDR2 reads FQNEAQ. The CDR3 sequence is 16 residues long. The chain's CDR3 is CASSPISQGPNQPQHF. As DNA, the CDR3 is TGTGCCAGCAGCCCAATATCACAGGGACCCAATCAGCCCCAGCATTTT.

The chain couples TRBV5-1 to TRBJ2-1, with 9 nucleotides matching TRBD2. V lost 0 bases to trimming and J lost 6 bases; unmatched junction nucleotides: 7. Germline assignment: CDR1 SGHRS and CDR2 YFSETQ. This CDR3 contains 16 residues. DNA of the CDR3: TGCGCCAGCAGCTTGGTTCCAGCGGGAGGAGTCAATGAGCAGTTCTTC. Its translation is CASSLVPAGGVNEQFF.

The V call is TRBV3-1 (or the pseudogene TRBV3-2), the J call TRBJ1-1; 9 bases agree with TRBD1. Trimming cost V 2 bases and J 12 bases; bases outside gene matches: 4. The CDR3 contains 12 residues. The germline V gene has CDR1 LGHDT and CDR2 YNNKEL (reference sequence). The CDR3 DNA reads as TGTGCCAGCAGCCAAACCGGACAGGGGACTTTCTTT. This codes for CASSQTGQGTFF.

This chain links TRBV11-2 with TRBJ2-5; no clear D. Germline V gene data show CDR1 as SGHAT and CDR2 as FQNNGV. The CDR3 loop spans 12 amino acids. V lost 5 bases, J lost 4 bases, and 8 bases lay in between. CDR3 region: CASSVVRETQYF. The CDR3 region has the DNA TGTGCCAGCAGCGTAGTTAGAGAGACCCAGTACTTC.

The CDR3 protein is CASNRDSNQPQHF. The CDR3 nucleotides read TGTGCCAGTAACAGGGATAGCAATCAGCCCCAGCATTTT. The V call is TRBV19, the J call TRBJ1-5; D perhaps matches TRBD1 (6 bases). Trimming took off 7 bases at V and 0 bases at J, with 7 bases between the two ends. The germline V gene encodes CDR1 LNHDA and CDR2 SQIVND (reference sequence). The CDR3 covers 13 residues. Looking up the rest from reference TRBV19 and TRBJ1-5 gives the full variable domain: DGGITQSPKYLFRKEGQNVTLSCEQNLNHDAMYWYRQDPGQGLRLIYYSQIVNDFQKGDIAEGYSVSREKKESFPLTVTSAQKNPTAFYLCASNRDSNQPQHFGDGTRLSIL.

The chain links TRBV2 to TRBJ1-5; D is unclear. The CDR3 sequence is 14 residues long. Germline V gene lookup returns CDR1 SNHLY and CDR2 FYNNEI. Trimming cost V 8 bases and J 2 bases, with 13 bases left between them. CDR3 nucleotides: TGTGCCAGCGCCACGGGAATCGGCAATCAGCCCCAGCATTTT. Its translation is CASATGIGNQPQHF. Together with reference TRBV2 and TRBJ1-5, the CDR3 gives the full variable domain: EPEVTQTPSHQVTQMGQEVILRCVPISNHLYFYWYRQILGQKVEFLVSFYNNEISEKSEIFDDQFSVERPDGSNFTLKIRSTKLEDSAMYFCASATGIGNQPQHFGDGTRLSIL.